This TCR beta chain was documented in a study of human T cells and chemical hapten exposure. Time point reported: pre-sensitization, week 0. Described treatment: therapeutic diphenylcyclopropenone sensitization with weekly scalp DPC. Alopecia patients deemed DPC-suitable, aged 18 to 70, excluding pregnancy. One entry per CDR3 protein results from TCRdb running MiXCR on the RACE reads. This table holds more than 300,000 distinct CDR3 sequences, roughly 4.6% found once. In this sample, this clonotype turned up many times. Specimen: whole blood, collected in connection with sensitization to the hapten diphenylcyclopropenone (DPC). The sequence was collected from a woman in her forties or fifties with alopecia areata. Some clones in this sample may be carry-over from other donors' samples.

CDR3 residues: CASSYLTPGVGTEAFF. The CDR3 coding sequence is TGTGCCAGCAGTTACCTAACCCCAGGGGTGGGCACTGAAGCTTTCTTT. This chain joins TRBV6-5 and TRBJ1-1; tentative D call: TRBD1 (6 bases). V lost 2 bases and J 4 bases, leaving 17 bases between the germline ends. This CDR3 has 16 amino acids. Germline V gene data show CDR1 as MNHEY and CDR2 as SVGAGI.